A selection of T cell receptor beta chains follows, all from one sample in a study of blood T cell repertoires in COVID-19. Measured with immunoSEQ multiplex PCR; TCRdb has only the in-frame clones, and not every one. This sample has tens of thousands of clones; about 79% occur once, and the top ten carry less than 6.5%. The sequencing input was peripheral blood. The receptors originated from a woman aged 60 to 75 with acute or convalescent COVID-19. Each CDR3 is given with its conserved first and last residue. Size values are once, few and many counts, or a class for expanded clones, and some rows have none.

V: TRBV5-4; J: TRBJ1-2; size: NA; CDR3: CASSARGRGDYGYTF
V: TRBV18; J: TRBJ1-5; size: NA; CDR3: CASSSQLQADYSNQPQHF
V: TRBV2; J: TRBJ2-1; size: NA; CDR3: CASRAGTGDINEQFF
V: TRBV27; J: TRBJ1-2; size: NA; CDR3: CASSLSGTGNGYTF
V: TRBV11-2; J: TRBJ1-5; size: NA; CDR3: CASSLASSNQPQHF
V: TRBV5-1; J: TRBJ2-5; size: NA; CDR3: CASSPDSTPQETQYF
V: TRBV9; J: TRBJ2-2; size: NA; CDR3: CASSVAWQTDTGELFF
V: TRBV2; J: TRBJ2-2; size: NA; CDR3: CASSGAGTGELFF
V: TRBV10-2; J: TRBJ1-5; size: NA; CDR3: CASSEGTGNQPQHF
V: TRBV6-5; J: TRBJ2-3; size: few; CDR3: CASTSQPQGTDTQYF
V: TRBV6-5; J: TRBJ1-5; size: NA; CDR3: CASTRQGSNQPQHF
V: TRBV5-1; J: TRBJ2-2; size: NA; CDR3: CASSMATPDTGELFF
V: TRBV5-1; J: TRBJ1-2; size: NA; CDR3: CASSFLGQGDGYTF
V: TRBV23-1; J: TRBJ1-1; size: NA; CDR3: CASSQSGRARTDTEAFF
V: TRBV5-6; J: TRBJ1-2; size: NA; CDR3: CASSQQITTGVYGYTF
V: TRBV7-2; J: TRBJ2-6; size: NA; CDR3: CASSFWQGIVGANVLTF
V: TRBV4-1; J: TRBJ2-7; size: NA; CDR3: CASSQVVDRVREQYF
V: TRBV13; J: TRBJ1-3; size: once; CDR3: CASRSLGAGNTIYF
V: TRBV9; J: TRBJ2-7; size: NA; CDR3: CASSGRGQTYEQYF
V: TRBV4-2; J: TRBJ2-2; size: NA; CDR3: CASRKGELNTGELFF
V: TRBV11-1; J: TRBJ1-2; size: once; CDR3: CASSTLQGMDGYTF
V: TRBV24-1; J: TRBJ1-3; size: NA; CDR3: CATREIGRLLLSGNTIYF
V: TRBV5-3; J: TRBJ2-7; size: once; CDR3: CARSLEDRQGGAYEQYF
V: TRBV7-3; J: TRBJ2-2; size: few; CDR3: CASSLGGLRTGELFF
V: TRBV5-1; J: TRBJ2-3; size: NA; CDR3: CASSLELRLEDTQYF
V: TRBV5-3; J: TRBJ1-1; size: NA; CDR3: CARSLDSSGTGFENTEAFF
V: TRBV5-1; J: TRBJ2-2; size: NA; CDR3: CASRSGDTGELFF
V: TRBV3-1/TRBV3-2; J: TRBJ2-3; size: NA; CDR3: CASSTGGRTDTQYF
V: TRBV19; J: TRBJ1-1; size: NA; CDR3: CASSIGQGRTEAFF
V: TRBV19; J: TRBJ1-5; size: NA; CDR3: CASSTQGGQPQHF
V: TRBV9; J: TRBJ1-4; size: few; CDR3: CASSVDAGEGDEKLFF
V: TRBV5-1; J: TRBJ2-1; size: NA; CDR3: CASTSGGLGNEQFF
V: TRBV30; J: TRBJ2-2; size: NA; CDR3: CAWGRQGNTGELFF
V: TRBV4-1; J: TRBJ2-7; size: NA; CDR3: CASSIRTDYEQYF
V: TRBV9; J: TRBJ1-4; size: NA; CDR3: CASSPQQGATNEKLFF
V: TRBV10-3; J: TRBJ1-5; size: NA; CDR3: CAISEGTGDQPQHF
V: TRBV30; J: TRBJ1-2; size: NA; CDR3: CAWSVSTRGNYGYTF